Shown below are 32 T cell receptor beta chains from a single sample sequenced in a study of blood T cell repertoires in COVID-19. The repertoire was sequenced with immunoSEQ multiplex PCR; TCRdb's copy has only in-frame clones and lacks some. The table has 100,000 or so clones, roughly 87% seen once. The specimen sequenced was peripheral blood. All receptors derive from a middle-aged man with acute or convalescent COVID-19.

The chain employs TRBV2 and TRBJ2-3; 9 bases fit TRBD2. V trimming: 8 bases; J trimming: 1 base; junction bases outside the gene matches: 1. This CDR3 has 13 residues. Germline assignment: CDR1 SNHLY and CDR2 FYNNEI. CDR3 in amino acids: CASGGRGTDTQYF. The CDR3 DNA follows: TGTGCCAGCGGCGGGAGGGGCACAGATACGCAGTATTTT.

The CDR3 region is CASSLGTLGDSPLHF. The CDR3 DNA sequence: TGTGCCAGCAGCTTAGGGACTCTCGGTGATTCACCCCTCCACTTT. This chain connects TRBV7-6 to TRBJ1-6; D is unclear. This CDR3 is 15 amino acids long. The germline gives CDR1 SGHVS, CDR2 FNYEAQ. V was cut by 1 base and J by 8 bases, with 12 bases left in between.

The CDR3 loop reads CASLTGGWETQYF. The CDR3 nucleotides are TGTGCCAGTCTAACAGGGGGCTGGGAGACCCAGTACTTC. The chain links TRBV2 to TRBJ2-5; 9 positions agree with TRBD1. Germline CDR1 reads SNHLY; CDR2 reads FYNNEI. There are 13 residues in the CDR3. Germline trimming cut 9 bases from V and 5 bases from J; bases unmatched to any gene: 7.

The V gene is TRBV18, the J gene TRBJ2-1, with 10 bases that match TRBD2. Germline CDR1 and CDR2: KGHSH and LQKENI. The CDR3 extends over 16 amino acids. The ends lost 2 bases at V and 3 bases at J; junction bases unmatched: 4. In DNA, the CDR3 is TGTGCCAGCTCACCAGCACTAGCGGGGAACTACAATGAGCAGTTCTTC. This gives the protein CASSPALAGNYNEQFF.

The chain uses TRBV5-1 and TRBJ2-1, with D uncertain. The germline V gene has CDR1 SGHRS and CDR2 YFSETQ. This CDR3 is built from 15 residues. Trimming left V 2 bases short and J 0 bases short, with 9 bases between. The DNA for the CDR3 is TGCGCCAGCAGCTTTACGGAGAGCTCCTACAATGAGCAGTTCTTC. This gives the protein CASSFTESSYNEQFF.

The V gene is TRBV12-3 or TRBV12-4, the J gene TRBJ1-1; 8 bases map to TRBD1. The CDR3 spans 13 residues. Trimming removed 6 bases from V and 8 bases from J; junction bases left unmatched: 8. The CDR3 DNA reads TGTGCCAGCAGCCGGACAGGGCAGGCCGAAGCTTTCTTT. It yields the protein CASSRTGQAEAFF.

This chain connects TRBV10-3 to TRBJ1-3, with 8 bases identical to TRBD1. The CDR3 spans 15 residues. Per the germline V gene, CDR1 is ENHRY and CDR2 is SYGVKD. V gave up 8 bases and J gave up 5 bases; unmatched junction bases: 11. The CDR3 region has the DNA TGTGCCATCGATGATCGAGGGACAGGCAGAAACACCATATATTTT. Protein: CAIDDRGTGRNTIYF.

In nucleotides, the CDR3 is TGTGCCAGCAGCCAATCAACATCGGGGGCCCAGCATTTT. This codes for CASSQSTSGAQHF. The chain links TRBV3-1 (or the pseudogene TRBV3-2) to TRBJ1-5; tentatively, D is TRBD1 (5 bases). This CDR3 is built from 13 residues. V gave up 2 bases and J gave up 11 bases, with 13 bases separating them. Germline loops: CDR1 LGHDT, CDR2 YNNKEL (reference sequence).

The V call is TRBV23-1, the J call TRBJ2-7, with D uncertain. TRBV23-1 is assigned to the ORF class and has an uncertain function. Trimming took 0 bases from V and 4 from J, leaving 13 bases between them. CDR3 length equals 15 residues. The CDR3 DNA sequence: TGCGCCAGCAGTCAATCGATACTTCTGCGATACGAGCAGTACTTC. This encodes CASSQSILLRYEQYF.

The gene calls are TRBV11-2 and TRBJ1-6; 7 bases are a match to TRBD1. Germline trimming cut 4 bases from V and 8 bases from J; bases unmatched to any gene: 2. This CDR3 is 13 amino acids long. Germline lookup yields CDR1 SGHAT and CDR2 FQNNGV. CDR3 loop: CASSSTGDSPLHF. CDR3 coding DNA: TGTGCCAGCAGCTCCACAGGGGATTCACCCCTCCACTTT.

For the CDR3, the DNA is TGCGCCAGCAGTGTACAGGGGGCGATGCCTGAAGCTTTCTTT. Translation: CASSVQGAMPEAFF. The V gene is TRBV10-2, the J gene TRBJ1-1; 9 bases map to TRBD1. The CDR3 contains 14 residues. The J segment lost 6 bases and the V segment lost 4 bases, leaving 6 bases of the junction unmatched. Germline lookup yields CDR1 WSHSY and CDR2 SAAADI.

This chain uses TRBV25-1 with TRBJ1-1; D possibly corresponds to TRBD1 (6 bases). Trimming stripped 2 bases from V and 4 bases from J, with 8 bases between. Germline V CDR1 and CDR2: MGHDK, SYGVNS. The CDR3 totals 13 residues. CDR3 amino acids: CASSEQGPTEAFF. Here the CDR3 DNA reads TGTGCCAGCAGTGAACAGGGGCCCACTGAAGCTTTCTTT.

The rearrangement links TRBV19 to TRBJ2-1; maybe TRBD1 (6 bases). CDR1 is LNHDA, CDR2 SQIVND, per germline (reference sequence). Trimming took 3 bases from V and 2 from J, leaving 8 bases between them. The CDR3 consists of 14 residues. The CDR3 is CASSMTGPYNEQFF. DNA for the CDR3: TGTGCCAGTAGTATGACAGGCCCCTACAATGAGCAGTTCTTC.

The rearrangement links TRBV28 to TRBJ1-1; 10 positions match TRBD1. The CDR3 is 14 amino acids. V was clipped by 5 bases and J by 3 bases; unmatched bases: 3. The germline V gene encodes CDR1 MDHEN and CDR2 SYDVKM. The CDR3 spells CASSPTGGYTEAFF. The CDR3 DNA is TGTGCCAGCAGTCCGACAGGGGGCTACACTGAAGCTTTCTTT. Full variable domain (missing parts from reference TRBV28 and TRBJ1-1): DVKVTQSSRYLVKRTGEKVFLECVQDMDHENMFWYRQDPGLGLRLIYFSYDVKMKEKGDIPEGYSVSREKKERFSLILESASTNQTSMYLCASSPTGGYTEAFFGQGTRLTVV.

This chain links TRBV14 with TRBJ1-4; no clear D gene. The CDR3 spans 15 residues. V lost 2 bases to trimming and J lost 8 bases, with 15 bases between them. Per the germline V gene, CDR1 is SGHDN and CDR2 is FVKESK. CDR3 loop: CASSQIRWEVEKLFF. CDR3 DNA: TGTGCCAGCAGCCAAATTCGATGGGAGGTGGAAAAACTGTTTTTT.

The table lists this clone with a count of one. V usage is TRBV3-1 (or the pseudogene TRBV3-2) and J usage is TRBJ1-3, with no clear D. The CDR3 sequence is 16 residues long. Trimming removed 4 bases from V and 0 bases from J, with 13 bases in between. CDR1 is LGHDT and CDR2 is YNNKEL in the germline V gene (reference sequence). The CDR3 DNA sequence: TGTGCCAGCAGCCCCCGGTCCCTAAGCTCTGGAAACACCATATATTTT. This encodes CASSPRSLSSGNTIYF.

This CDR3 reads CAIGGTGELFF. CDR3 DNA: TGTGCCATCGGGGGTACCGGGGAGCTGTTTTTT. The genes are TRBV15 and TRBJ2-2, with a weak D call TRBD2 (6 bases). V lost 10 bases to trimming and J lost 5 bases, with 8 bases between them. This CDR3 region has 11 residues. Germline lookup yields CDR1 LNHNV and CDR2 YYDKDF (reference sequence).

This chain links TRBV29-1 with TRBJ1-2, with TRBD1 as a possible D gene (6 bases). Germline V gene sequence: CDR1 SQVTM, CDR2 ANQGSEA. There are 13 residues in the CDR3. The ends were cut back, 2 bases at V and 2 bases at J, with 9 bases in the middle. CDR3 coding DNA: TGCAGCGTTGAAAGGGGGTCAAACTATGGCTACACCTTC. Translated, it gives CSVERGSNYGYTF.

This clone was recorded a few times. This sequence joins TRBV6-6 and TRBJ1-2; D not certain. The CDR3 consists of 12 residues. From germline, CDR1 is MNHNY and CDR2 SVGAGI (reference sequence). Trimming pared 0 bases from V and 8 bases from J, leaving 7 bases between. CDR3 in amino acids: CASSYSREGYTF. CDR3 DNA: TGTGCCAGCAGTTACTCGAGGGAGGGCTACACCTTC.

The V gene is TRBV9, the J gene TRBJ2-1, with D tentatively TRBD1 (5 bases). Germline values: CDR1 SGDLS, CDR2 YYNGEE. The CDR3 covers 12 residues. Trimming took off 4 bases at V and 4 bases at J, with 6 bases between the two ends. CDR3 in amino acids: CASSQGYNEQFF. The CDR3 DNA follows: TGTGCCAGCAGCCAGGGTTACAATGAGCAGTTCTTC.

The chain recombines TRBV11-3 with TRBJ2-3; no firm D call. The V end was cut by 5 bases, the J end by 2 bases, with 5 bases between. This CDR3 spans 12 amino acids. The V gene's germline CDR1 is SGHNT and CDR2 YENEEA. The CDR3 reads CASSPITDTQYF. The CDR3 DNA sequence: TGTGCCAGCAGCCCAATCACAGATACGCAGTATTTT. The full variable domain, its missing parts supplied by reference TRBV11-3 and TRBJ2-3, is EAGVVQSPRYKIIEKKQPVAFWCNPISGHNTLYWYLQNLGQGPELLIRYENEEAVDDSQLPKDRFSAERLKGVDSTLKIQPAELGDSAVYLCASSPITDTQYFGPGTRLTVL.

This clone was picked up a small number of times. The genes are TRBV5-6 and TRBJ2-7, with D hard to call. From germline, CDR1 is SGHDT and CDR2 YYEEEE. V was clipped by 2 bases and J by 4 bases, with 4 bases between them. The length of the CDR3 is 11 residues. CDR3 DNA sequence: TGTGCCAGCAGCTTCGCGTACGAGCAGTACTTC. Translated, it gives CASSFAYEQYF.

The genes are TRBV7-6 and TRBJ1-2, with TRBD1 identical over 11 bases. The V segment lost 5 bases and the J segment 8 bases; nucleotides outside the gene matches: 10. There are 15 residues in the CDR3. CDR1 is SGHVS, CDR2 FNYEAQ, per germline. CDR3 in DNA: TGTGCCAGCAGCCCCAGGACAGGGGGCGCCTTCGGCTACACCTTC. Its translation is CASSPRTGGAFGYTF.

The chain links TRBV27 to TRBJ1-6, with 7 bases identical to TRBD1. Germline V lookup: CDR1 MNHEY, CDR2 SMNVEV (reference sequence). The CDR3 sequence is 16 residues long. The V and J ends lost 5 bases and 10 bases, in that order; junction bases with no gene match: 14. This CDR3 is CASSRYTGTDVSPLHF. Written as DNA, the CDR3 is TGTGCCAGCAGTCGATATACCGGGACAGATGTCTCACCCCTCCACTTT.

J is TRBJ2-7 and V is TRBV5-1; D might be TRBD2 (5 bases). The CDR3 runs 14 residues. Germline V gene data show CDR1 as SGHRS and CDR2 as YFSETQ. V was clipped by 0 bases and J by 7 bases, with 14 bases between them. This chain's CDR3 is CASSLGGSLGEQYF. CDR3 coding DNA: TGCGCCAGCAGCTTGGGCGGGTCCCTGGGTGAGCAGTACTTC.

The chain couples TRBV7-9 to TRBJ1-1, with 7 bases that match TRBD1. V lost 5 bases and J lost 5; bases outside the gene matches: 14. Germline V gene lookup returns CDR1 SEHNR and CDR2 FQNEAQ (reference sequence). CDR3 length: 16 amino acids. Written as DNA, the CDR3 is TGTGCCAGCAGCCCTCCCGGACAGGCATCTTTAACTGAAGCTTTCTTT. Amino acids: CASSPPGQASLTEAFF.

This chain links TRBV6-5 with TRBJ1-4; perhaps TRBD1 as D (5 bases). Germline-derived CDR1 and CDR2 are MNHEY and SVGAGI. This CDR3 region has 15 residues. Trimming shortened V by 8 bases and J by 0 bases, and 13 bases separated the two germline ends. The CDR3 coding sequence is TGTGCCAGCGGGACTGGGGACGCAACTAATGAAAAACTGTTTTTT. It specifies CASGTGDATNEKLFF.

This clone was detected only a few times. J is TRBJ1-1 and V is TRBV19, with D possibly being TRBD1 (5 bases). Trimming shortened V by 8 bases and J by 6 bases, and 28 bases separated the two germline ends. In germline, CDR1 is LNHDA, CDR2 SQIVND (reference sequence). This CDR3 is 17 amino acids long. The CDR3 reads CASGHPVTLQDTAEAFF. CDR3 DNA: TGTGCCAGTGGACACCCTGTAACTCTACAGGATACTGCTGAAGCTTTCTTT. The whole variable domain, remainder taken from reference TRBV19 and TRBJ1-1, is DGGITQSPKYLFRKEGQNVTLSCEQNLNHDAMYWYRQDPGQGLRLIYYSQIVNDFQKGDIAEGYSVSREKKESFPLTVTSAQKNPTAFYLCASGHPVTLQDTAEAFFGQGTRLTVV.

The genes are TRBV3-1 (or the pseudogene TRBV3-2) and TRBJ1-2, with D possibly being TRBD1 (5 bases). Trimming stripped 5 bases from V and 7 bases from J, with 20 bases between. The germline CDR1 and CDR2 sequences are LGHDT and YNNKEL (reference sequence). The CDR3 extends over 15 amino acids. CDR3 protein: CASSETQEGRRGYTF. For the CDR3, the DNA is TGTGCCAGCAGCGAAACACAGGAGGGACGACGTGGCTACACCTTC.

The chain carries TRBV5-1 and TRBJ1-2; TRBD1 agrees at 11 bases. CDR1 and CDR2 (germline): SGHRS, YFSETQ. This CDR3 spans 13 amino acids. V dropped 4 bases and J dropped 4; count of bases not matched to a gene: 0. CDR3 amino acids: CASSGQGAYGYTF. As DNA, the CDR3 is TGCGCCAGCAGCGGACAGGGGGCCTATGGCTACACCTTC.

The genes are TRBV6-5 and TRBJ1-3; no firm D call. Between the trimmed V and J ends, which lost 6 bases and 0 bases, there was a span of 9 bases. Germline CDR1 is MNHEY and CDR2 is SVGAGI. The CDR3 is made up of 14 amino acids. CDR3 residues: CASRFSLSGNTIYF. CDR3 in DNA: TGTGCCAGCAGGTTTTCCCTCTCTGGAAACACCATATATTTT.

This chain links TRBV2 with TRBJ1-3, with D perhaps matching TRBD1 (5 bases). Trimming pared 2 bases from V and 0 bases from J, leaving 11 bases between. The germline V gene encodes CDR1 SNHLY and CDR2 FYNNEI. The CDR3 is 16 amino acids. The DNA for the CDR3 is TGTGCCAGCAGTGAAAACCGGGGGGGCTCTGGAAACACCATATATTTT. Its translation: CASSENRGGSGNTIYF.